The T cell receptor (beta chain) described here comes from a study of control samples from healthy donors and cancer patients. V shed 0 bases and J shed 2 bases, with 6 bases lying between them. Per the germline V gene, CDR1 is KGHSH and CDR2 is LQKENI. CDR3 size: 14 residues. Some clones are missing from TCRdb's copy, which holds only in-frame ones; the method was immunoSEQ multiplex PCR. The table lists under 30,000 clones, roughly 85% of them singletons. This chain joins TRBV18 and TRBJ2-3; D remains unclear. The sample taken for sequencing was PBMCs. This receptor was obtained from a woman aged 55-69 years with head and neck cancer. CDR3 loop: CASSPPIHTDTQYF. CDR3 in DNA: TGTGCCAGCTCACCACCTATCCACACAGATACGCAGTATTTT.